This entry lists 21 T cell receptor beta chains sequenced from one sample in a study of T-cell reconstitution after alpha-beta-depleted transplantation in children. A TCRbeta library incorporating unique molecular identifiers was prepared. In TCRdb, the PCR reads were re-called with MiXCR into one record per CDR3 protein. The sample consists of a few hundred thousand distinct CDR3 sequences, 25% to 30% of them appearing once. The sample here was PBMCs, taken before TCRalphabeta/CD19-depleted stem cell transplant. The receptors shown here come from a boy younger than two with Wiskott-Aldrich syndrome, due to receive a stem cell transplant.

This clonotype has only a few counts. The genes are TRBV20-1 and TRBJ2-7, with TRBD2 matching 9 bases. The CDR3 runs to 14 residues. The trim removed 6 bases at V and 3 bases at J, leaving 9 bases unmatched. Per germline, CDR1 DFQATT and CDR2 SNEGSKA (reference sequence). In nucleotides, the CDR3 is TGCAGTGCGACTCGGGCAGCGGGGGGCTACGAGCAGTACTTC. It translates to CSATRAAGGYEQYF.

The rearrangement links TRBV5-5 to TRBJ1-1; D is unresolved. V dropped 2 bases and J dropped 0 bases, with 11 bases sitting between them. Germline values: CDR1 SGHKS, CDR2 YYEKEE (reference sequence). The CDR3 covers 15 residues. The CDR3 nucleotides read TGTGCCAGCAGCTTACAGAACCAAATGAACACTGAAGCTTTCTTT. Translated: CASSLQNQMNTEAFF. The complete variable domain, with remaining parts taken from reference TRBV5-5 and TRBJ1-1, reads DAGVTQSPTHLIKTRGQQVTLRCSPISGHKSVSWYQQVLGQGPQFIFQYYEKEERGRGNFPDRFSARQFPNYSSELNVNALLLGDSALYLCASSLQNQMNTEAFFGQGTRLTVV.

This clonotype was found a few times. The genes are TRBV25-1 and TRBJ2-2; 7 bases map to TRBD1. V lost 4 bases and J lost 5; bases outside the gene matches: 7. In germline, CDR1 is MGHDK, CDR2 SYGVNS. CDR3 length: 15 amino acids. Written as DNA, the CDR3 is TGTGCCAGCAGTGGGATAGGGGGCTCAACCGGGGAGCTGTTTTTT. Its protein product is CASSGIGGSTGELFF.

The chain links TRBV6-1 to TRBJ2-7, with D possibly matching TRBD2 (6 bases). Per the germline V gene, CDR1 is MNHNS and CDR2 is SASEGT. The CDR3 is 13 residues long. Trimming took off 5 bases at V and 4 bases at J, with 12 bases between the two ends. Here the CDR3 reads CASSSGPPYEQYF. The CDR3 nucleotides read TGTGCCAGCAGTAGCGGGCCACCTTACGAGCAGTACTTC.

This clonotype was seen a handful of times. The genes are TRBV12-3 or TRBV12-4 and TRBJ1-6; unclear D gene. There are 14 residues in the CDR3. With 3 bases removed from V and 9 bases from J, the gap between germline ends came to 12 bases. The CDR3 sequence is CASSFKRSSSPLHF. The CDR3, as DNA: TGTGCCAGCAGTTTTAAACGGAGCTCTTCACCCCTCCACTTT.

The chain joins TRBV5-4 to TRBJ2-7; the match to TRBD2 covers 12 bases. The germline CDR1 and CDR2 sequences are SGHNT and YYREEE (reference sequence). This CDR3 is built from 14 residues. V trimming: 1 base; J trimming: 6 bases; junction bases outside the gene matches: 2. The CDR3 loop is CASSLRLAGAEQYF. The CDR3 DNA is TGTGCCAGCAGCTTGCGACTAGCGGGAGCCGAGCAGTACTTC.

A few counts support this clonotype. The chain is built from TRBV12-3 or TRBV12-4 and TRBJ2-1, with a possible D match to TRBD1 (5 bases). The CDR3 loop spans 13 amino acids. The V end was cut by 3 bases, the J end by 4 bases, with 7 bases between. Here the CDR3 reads CASSFRQYNEQFF. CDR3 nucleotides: TGTGCCAGCAGTTTTAGACAGTACAATGAGCAGTTCTTC.

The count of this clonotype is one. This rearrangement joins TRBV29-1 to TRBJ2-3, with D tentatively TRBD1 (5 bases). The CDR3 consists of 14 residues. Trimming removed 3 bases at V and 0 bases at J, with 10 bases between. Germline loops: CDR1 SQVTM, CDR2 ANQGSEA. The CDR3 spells CSVDRGGSTDTQYF. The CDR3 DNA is TGCAGCGTTGATAGGGGCGGTAGCACAGATACGCAGTATTTT.

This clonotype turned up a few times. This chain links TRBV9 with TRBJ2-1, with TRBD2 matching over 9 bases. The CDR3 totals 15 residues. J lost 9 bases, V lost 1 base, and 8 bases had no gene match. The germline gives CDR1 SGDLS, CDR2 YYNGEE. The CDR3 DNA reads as TGTGCCAGCAGCGTAAGTGTAGCGGGAGTAAGTGAGCAGTTCTTC. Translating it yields CASSVSVAGVSEQFF.

The chain's CDR3 is CASSFWTAGNTEAFF. CDR3 nucleotide sequence: TGCGCCAGCAGTTTCTGGACGGCCGGAAACACTGAAGCTTTCTTT. V gene TRBV5-1 combines with J gene TRBJ1-1; D is unclear. CDR3 size: 15 residues. CDR1 is SGHRS and CDR2 is YFSETQ in the germline V gene. Trimming took 5 bases from V and 2 from J, leaving 16 bases between them.

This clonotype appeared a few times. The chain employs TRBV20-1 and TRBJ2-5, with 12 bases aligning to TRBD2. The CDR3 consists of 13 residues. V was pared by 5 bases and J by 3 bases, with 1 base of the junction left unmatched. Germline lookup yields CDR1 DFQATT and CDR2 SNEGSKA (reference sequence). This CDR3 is CSASSGREETQYF. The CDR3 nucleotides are TGCAGTGCTTCTAGCGGGAGGGAAGAGACCCAGTACTTC.

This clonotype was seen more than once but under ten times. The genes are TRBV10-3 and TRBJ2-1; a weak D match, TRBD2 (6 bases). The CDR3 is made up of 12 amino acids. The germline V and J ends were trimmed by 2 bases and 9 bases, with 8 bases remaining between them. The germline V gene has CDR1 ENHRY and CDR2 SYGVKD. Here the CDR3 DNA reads TGTGCCATCAGTGAGGAGCGGGTTGAGCAGTTCTTC. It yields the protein CAISEERVEQFF.

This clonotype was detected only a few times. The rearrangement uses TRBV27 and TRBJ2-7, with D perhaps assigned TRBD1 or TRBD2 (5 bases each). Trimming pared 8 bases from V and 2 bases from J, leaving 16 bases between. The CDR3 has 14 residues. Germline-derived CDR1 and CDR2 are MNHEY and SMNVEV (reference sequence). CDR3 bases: TGTGCCAGCGGAATCCCAGGGACGACCTACGAGCAGTACTTC. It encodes CASGIPGTTYEQYF.

This CDR3 is CSASSRGGEQFF. DNA for the CDR3: TGCAGTGCTAGTTCGCGGGGAGGTGAGCAGTTCTTC. This rearrangement joins TRBV20-1 to TRBJ2-1, with a tentative D call TRBD2 (6 bases). The CDR3 totals 12 residues. Germline CDR1 is DFQATT and CDR2 is SNEGSKA (reference sequence). V dropped 3 bases and J dropped 9 bases, with 12 bases sitting between them.

This CDR3 reads CSAPGEATTGELFF. CDR3 coding DNA: TGCAGTGCTCCAGGGGAGGCCACCACCGGGGAGCTGTTTTTT. This chain uses TRBV20-1 with TRBJ2-2; either TRBD1 or TRBD2 may fit D (6 bases each). The germline V and J ends were trimmed by 5 bases and 4 bases, with 14 bases remaining between them. Germline CDR1 is DFQATT and CDR2 is SNEGSKA (reference sequence). The CDR3 is 14 residues long.

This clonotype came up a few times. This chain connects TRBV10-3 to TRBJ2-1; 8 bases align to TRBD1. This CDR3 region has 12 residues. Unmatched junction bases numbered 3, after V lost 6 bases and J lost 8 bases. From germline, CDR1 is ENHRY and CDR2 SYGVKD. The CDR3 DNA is TGTGCCATCAGATCACAGGGGGATGAGCAGTTCTTC. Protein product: CAIRSQGDEQFF.

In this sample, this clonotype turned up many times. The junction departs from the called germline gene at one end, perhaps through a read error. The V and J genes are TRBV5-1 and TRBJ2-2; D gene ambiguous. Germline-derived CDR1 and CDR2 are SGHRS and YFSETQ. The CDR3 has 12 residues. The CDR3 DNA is TGTGCCAGCAGCTTAGTACCCGGGGAGCTGTTTTTT. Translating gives CASSLVPGELFF.

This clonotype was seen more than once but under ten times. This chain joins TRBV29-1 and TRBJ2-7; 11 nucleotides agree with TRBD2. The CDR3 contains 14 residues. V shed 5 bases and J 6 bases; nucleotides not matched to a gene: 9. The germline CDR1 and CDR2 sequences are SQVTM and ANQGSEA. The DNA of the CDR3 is TGCAGCGTTTCTCGACTAGCGGGAAACGGCGAGCAGTACTTC. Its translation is CSVSRLAGNGEQYF.

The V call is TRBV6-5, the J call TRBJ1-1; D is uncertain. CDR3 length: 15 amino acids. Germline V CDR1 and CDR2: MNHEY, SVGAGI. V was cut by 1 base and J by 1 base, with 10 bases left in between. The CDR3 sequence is CASSYLASPNTEAFF. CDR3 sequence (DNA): TGTGCCAGCAGTTACTTGGCAAGCCCGAACACTGAAGCTTTCTTT.

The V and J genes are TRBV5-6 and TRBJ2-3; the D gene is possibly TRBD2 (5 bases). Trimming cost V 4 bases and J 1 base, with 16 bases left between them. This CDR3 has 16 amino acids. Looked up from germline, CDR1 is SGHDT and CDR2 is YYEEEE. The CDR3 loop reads CASSTRPLRGTDTQYF. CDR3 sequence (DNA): TGTGCCAGCAGCACCAGACCCTTGAGGGGCACAGATACGCAGTATTTT.

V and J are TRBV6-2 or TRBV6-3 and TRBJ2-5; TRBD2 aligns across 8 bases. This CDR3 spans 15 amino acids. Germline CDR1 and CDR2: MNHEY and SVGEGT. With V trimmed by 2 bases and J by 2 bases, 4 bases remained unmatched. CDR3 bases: TGTGCCAGCAGTTACGGCGGGAGGCCTCAAGAGACCCAGTACTTC. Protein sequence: CASSYGGRPQETQYF.